Detailed here is one TCR beta chain. What it binds is not known. TCRdb re-derived calls from the PCR reads in MiXCR, one entry per CDR3 protein. The sample lists roughly 30,000 distinct CDR3 sequences; 45% to 55% were seen once. This entry comes from a study of vaccination and CD4 T cells after COVID-19. Study context: A median of around 110 days (range 35 to 161) separated diagnosis from post-COVID sampling.

This CDR3 has 16 residues. The V and J ends lost 3 bases and 6 bases, in that order; junction bases with no gene match: 9. The germline V gene encodes CDR1 MNHEY and CDR2 SVGEGT. Overall study findings and caveats: The rise in median SARS-CoV-2-reactive clonotypes, from roughly 22 to 38, was not significant.

The time point: late sampling 161 to 241 days after vaccination in a few convalescent patients. The chain has TRBV6-2 or TRBV6-3 and TRBJ2-2; 8 bases fit TRBD1. This receptor was obtained from a human donor who had recovered from COVID-19. The sequenced sample was CD4+ T cells from blood, obtained about 7 months after SARS-CoV-2 vaccination. In nucleotides, the CDR3 is TGTGCCAGCAGTTATTACCCACAGGGGGAGTCCGGGGAGCTGTTTTTT. Residues: CASSYYPQGESGELFF.